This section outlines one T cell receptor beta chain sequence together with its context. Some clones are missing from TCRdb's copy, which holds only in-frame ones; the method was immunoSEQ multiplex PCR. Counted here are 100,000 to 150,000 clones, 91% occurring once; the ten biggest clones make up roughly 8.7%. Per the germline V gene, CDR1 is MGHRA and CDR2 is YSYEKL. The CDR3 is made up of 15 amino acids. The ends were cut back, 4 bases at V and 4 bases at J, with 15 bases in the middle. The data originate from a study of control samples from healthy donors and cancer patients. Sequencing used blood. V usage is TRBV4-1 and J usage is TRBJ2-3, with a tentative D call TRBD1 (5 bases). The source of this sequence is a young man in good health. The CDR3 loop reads CASSPQGGGPDTQYF. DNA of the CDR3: TGCGCCAGCAGCCCCCAGGGTGGCGGCCCAGATACGCAGTATTTT.